One sample yielded the 3 T cell receptor beta chains listed below, sequenced in a study of tissue T cells after allogeneic stem cell transplantation. Stated time point: mouse harvest day 14 after allogeneic transplant. Mouse grafts combined 10^7 T-cell-depleted bone marrow cells with 10^6 splenic CD5+ T cells. The assay was immunoSEQ multiplex PCR, and TCRdb's table has in-frame clones only and misses some. The repertoire has 2,900 or so clones, 40% to 50% of them found once; the top ten carry 31%. The source material was gut tissue. The receptors derive from a female BALB/c mouse given C57BL/6 T cells with graft-versus-host disease after an allogeneic hematopoietic cell transplant.

This clone was counted a few times. Gene names are mouse gene names. The CDR3 is cut off 1 residue early in the read; its end comes from the germline J gene. The genes are TRBV3 and TRBJ1-4; TRBD1 aligns across 9 bases. The CDR3 consists of 15 residues. Germline CDR1 reads SNHLY; CDR2 reads FYNGKV (reference sequence). Trimming cost V 5 bases and J 4 bases; bases outside gene matches: 5. The covered CDR3 bases are TGTGCCAGCAGCCCCGGACAGGGGAACAACGAAAGATTATTT. It codes for CASSPGQGNNERLF. In full, the CDR3 is CASSPGQGNNERLFF.

As for this clone: Gene names follow the mouse nomenclature. Sequencing ends 1 residue short of the CDR3 end; the germline J gene provides the rest. This chain connects TRBV5 to TRBJ1-4, with 12 bases that match TRBD1. The CDR3 contains 15 residues. Germline loops: CDR1 LGHNA, CDR2 YNLKQL (reference sequence). Trimming at V came to 4 bases and at J to 7 bases, leaving 4 bases not matched to a gene. The CDR3 reads CASSLGTGGTERLFF. The CDR3 bases that were read are TGTGCCAGCAGCCTCGGGACAGGGGGCACCGAAAGATTATTT.

This clone was observed once. Gene names and germline refer to mouse. The read halts 1 residue ahead of the CDR3 end, with the missing end drawn from the germline J gene. The rearrangement uses TRBV3 and TRBJ1-3; perhaps TRBD1 as D (6 bases). Trimming took off 6 bases at V and 1 base at J, with 13 bases between the two ends. CDR1 is SNHLY and CDR2 is FYNGKV in the germline V gene (reference sequence). The length of the CDR3 is 15 residues. CDR3 loop: CASRVGASSGNTLYF. The part of the CDR3 DNA that was read is TGTGCCAGCAGAGTGGGGGCTTCGTCTGGAAATACGCTCTAT. Looking up the rest from reference TRBV3 and TRBJ1-3 gives the full variable domain: GPKVLQIPSHQIIDMGQMVTLNCDPVSNHLYFYWYKQILGQQMEFLVNFYNGKVMEKSKLFKDQFSVERPDGSYFTLKIQPTALEDSAVYFCASRVGASSGNTLYFGEGSRLIVV.